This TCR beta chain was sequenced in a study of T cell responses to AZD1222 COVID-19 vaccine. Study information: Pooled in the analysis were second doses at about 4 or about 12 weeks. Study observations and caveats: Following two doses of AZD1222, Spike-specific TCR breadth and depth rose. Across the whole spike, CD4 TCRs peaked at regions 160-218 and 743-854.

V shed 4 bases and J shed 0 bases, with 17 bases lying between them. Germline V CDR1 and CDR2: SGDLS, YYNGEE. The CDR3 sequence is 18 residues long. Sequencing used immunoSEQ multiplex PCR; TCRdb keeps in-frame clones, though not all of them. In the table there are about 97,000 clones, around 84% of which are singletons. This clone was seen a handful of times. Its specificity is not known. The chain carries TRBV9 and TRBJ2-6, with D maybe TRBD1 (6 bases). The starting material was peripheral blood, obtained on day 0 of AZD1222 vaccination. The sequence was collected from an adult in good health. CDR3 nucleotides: TGTGCCAGCAGCCCCCTGACAGGTAGTCACTCTGGGGCCAACGTCCTGACTTTC. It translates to CASSPLTGSHSGANVLTF.